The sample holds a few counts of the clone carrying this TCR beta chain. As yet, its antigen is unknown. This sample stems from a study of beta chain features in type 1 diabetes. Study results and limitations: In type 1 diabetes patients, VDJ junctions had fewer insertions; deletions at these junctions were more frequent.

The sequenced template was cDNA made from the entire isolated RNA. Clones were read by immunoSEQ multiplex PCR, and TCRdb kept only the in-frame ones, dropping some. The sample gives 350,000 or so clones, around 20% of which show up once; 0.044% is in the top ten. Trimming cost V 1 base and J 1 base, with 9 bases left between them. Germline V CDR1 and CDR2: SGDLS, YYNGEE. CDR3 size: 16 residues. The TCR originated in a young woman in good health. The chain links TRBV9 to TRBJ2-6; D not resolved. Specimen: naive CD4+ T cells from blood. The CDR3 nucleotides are TGTGCCAGCAGCGTATCAACAGCTTCTGGGGCCAACGTCCTGACTTTC. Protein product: CASSVSTASGANVLTF. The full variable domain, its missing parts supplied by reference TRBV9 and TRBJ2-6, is DSGVTQTPKHLITATGQRVTLRCSPRSGDLSVYWYQQSLDQGLQFLIQYYNGEERAKGNILERFSAQQFPDLHSELNLSSLELGDSALYFCASSVSTASGANVLTFGAGSRLTVL.